The present T cell receptor beta chain was sequenced within a study of blood T cell repertoires in COVID-19. Method: immunoSEQ multiplex PCR; TCRdb's copy keeps in-frame clones and lacks some. The sample includes roughly 200,000 clones, more than 70% of them seen just once. V dropped 1 base and J dropped 6 bases, with 3 bases sitting between them. The CDR3 contains 12 residues. CDR1 and CDR2 from the germline V gene are LNHDA and SQIVND (reference sequence). This chain uses TRBV19 with TRBJ2-2; D remains unclear. Sequencing was carried out using PBMCs or T cells enriched from blood (not recorded which). The sequence came from a man aged 35-49 years with acute COVID-19. The chain's CDR3 is CASSIGPGELFF. CDR3 coding DNA: TGTGCCAGTAGTATAGGGCCCGGGGAGCTGTTTTTT.